The clone carrying this T cell receptor beta chain was recorded once. As yet, its antigen is unknown. V lost 3 bases, J lost 7 bases, and 21 bases lay in between. Germline V gene data show CDR1 as SEHNR and CDR2 as FQNEAQ (reference sequence). CDR3 size: 16 residues. The sample comes from a study of cytomegalovirus exposure and HLA in healthy donors. Broader study findings: Analysis was carried out at a later point, and it linked a missense DCLRE1C variant to TCR beta V- and J-gene trimming. It was reportedly the case that the classifier diagnosed cytomegalovirus status with high specificity and sensitivity. A later analysis found common viral pathogens apparently linked to several of the most significant clusters. Sequencing probably produced one cluster of sequence variants that were highly shared.

The primer mix had 60 Vbeta and 13 Jbeta primers. Sequenced by immunoSEQ multiplex PCR; TCRdb stores in-frame clones only, minus some. The sample has 140,000 or so clones, 75% to 90% seen once; the top ten hold 2.5% to 3.5%. The TCR comes from a woman aged 25 to 39 in good health and CMV-seronegative. Sequenced material: PBMCs. This chain joins TRBV7-9 and TRBJ2-5; perhaps TRBD1 as D (6 bases). The CDR3 region is CASSLGTGQIRGTQYF. Written as DNA, the CDR3 is TGTGCCAGCAGCTTGGGTACGGGACAAATTCGAGGGACCCAGTACTTC. Filled out from reference TRBV7-9 and TRBJ2-5, the complete variable domain reads DTGVSQNPRHKITKRGQNVTFRCDPISEHNRLYWYRQTLGQGPEFLTYFQNEAQLEKSRLLSDRFSAERPKGSFSTLEIQRTEQGDSAMYLCASSLGTGQIRGTQYFGPGTRLLVL.